Shown below are 6 T cell receptor beta chains from a single sample sequenced in a study of cytomegalovirus exposure and HLA in healthy donors. The PCR used 60 Vbeta and 13 Jbeta primers. The assay was immunoSEQ multiplex PCR, and TCRdb's table has in-frame clones only and misses some. This table holds around 190,000 clones, approximately 85% found once. The sequencing sample was made of PBMCs. The receptors here all came from a man in his late teens or twenties in good health and CMV-seronegative.

The chain employs TRBV4-1 and TRBJ1-2; D may be TRBD1 (5 bases). Germline V gene data show CDR1 as MGHRA and CDR2 as YSYEKL. This CDR3 has 16 residues. V dropped 1 base and J dropped 4 bases, with 16 bases sitting between them. The CDR3 spells CASSQVEGARGYGYTF. CDR3 bases: TGCGCCAGCAGCCAAGTCGAAGGGGCGCGAGGCTATGGCTACACCTTC.

As regards this clone: Its ends do not fully match the called genes, so a read error is possible. The rearrangement joins TRBV27 to TRBJ1-1; no clear D gene. The CDR3 consists of 14 residues. Germline V gives CDR1 MNHEY, CDR2 SMNVEV (reference sequence). Here the CDR3 reads CASSLSLQNTEAFF. The CDR3 coding sequence is TGTGCCAGCAGTCTATCTTTACAGAACACTGAAGCTTTCTTT.

V is TRBV4-3 and J is TRBJ1-1; no clear D gene. Germline loops: CDR1 LGHNA, CDR2 YSLEER. Deletions cut 0 bases from V and 0 bases from J, with 11 bases between. The CDR3 is 16 residues long. CDR3 residues: CASSQDYPGLNTEAFF. Written as DNA, the CDR3 is TGCGCCAGCAGCCAAGATTATCCAGGTCTGAACACTGAAGCTTTCTTT.

Of note for this clone: At the DNA level, this CDR3 is encoded by other sequences in the same sample as well. The chain links TRBV18 to TRBJ1-5; D perhaps matches TRBD1 (6 bases). Germline V gene sequence: CDR1 KGHSH, CDR2 LQKENI. V was shortened by 4 bases and J by 8 bases, with 18 bases between the two germline ends. CDR3 length: 15 residues. CDR3 DNA: TGTGCCAGCTCACGGGGCCAGGGGATGATTGAGCCCCAGCATTTT. Translation: CASSRGQGMIEPQHF.

The rearrangement uses TRBV30 and TRBJ1-1; TRBD1 aligns across 11 bases. Germline values: CDR1 GTSNPN, CDR2 SVGIG (reference sequence). The CDR3 is 18 amino acids. The trim removed 3 bases at V and 0 bases at J, leaving 12 bases unmatched. CDR3 amino acids: CAWRAPGTGGNMNTEAFF. DNA for the CDR3: TGTGCCTGGAGGGCCCCCGGGACAGGGGGAAATATGAACACTGAAGCTTTCTTT.

This clone was detected only once. At one end, the junction sequence differs from germline, possibly due to a read error. The chain carries TRBV13 and TRBJ1-2; TRBD1 agrees at 7 bases. The germline V gene has CDR1 PRHDT and CDR2 FYEKMQ (reference sequence). The CDR3 runs to 16 residues. The CDR3 sequence: CASSLVQGYSKYGYTF. The CDR3 coding sequence is TGTGCCAGCAGCTTAGTACAGGGGTATTCTAAGTATGGCTACACCTTC.